This T cell receptor beta chain is from a study of shared clonotypes between healthy human individuals. Study overall: Two women and a few men aged 18 to 49 served as donors. CD8 memory received one plate per donor, CD8 naive two, CD4 memory three and CD4 naive three.

The authors loaded around 190 ng DNA, about 30,000 T cell genomes, into sorted-subset replicate PCRs. Assay used: immunoSEQ multiplex PCR; TCRdb lists only in-frame clones, some missing. The sample contains millions of clones, about 95% of which appear only once. V was clipped by 5 bases and J by 4 bases, with 9 bases between them. In germline, CDR1 is SGHTA, CDR2 FQGNSA. The CDR3 sequence is 12 residues long. Naive-designated CD8 cells lacked CD45RO, were positively enriched for CCR7, and omitted terminally differentiated effector memory CD45RA+ cells. The donors, healthy adults who were HIV-negative, had experienced no recent acute infections or vaccinations.

The rearrangement joins TRBV7-2 to TRBJ2-7, with unresolved D. The TCR comes from a man younger than 35 in good health. The sample was naive CD8+ T cells sorted from blood. In DNA form, the CDR3 reads TGTGCCAGCAGCCGAGTGGGATACGAGCAGTACTTC. Translated: CASSRVGYEQYF.